The 10 T cell receptor beta chains presented below share a single source sample, sequenced in a study of cytomegalovirus exposure and HLA in healthy donors (dated by TCRdb to the late 2010s). The library was prepared using the immunoSEQ multiplex PCR assay. For the multiplex PCR, a mixture combining 60 forward primers for TCR Vbeta segments and 13 reverse primers for TCR Jbeta segments was used. TCRdb took this table from immuneACCESS and kept in-frame rearrangements with V and J called. Such tables lack part of the clones; where checked against another copy, unresolved V genes explain under half of the gap, and the rest is unexplained. The sample table contains 200,000 or so clones; only one count was recorded for around 80% of them. Around 1.7% of the sample lies in the top ten. The sequenced material came from PBMCs. The source of these receptors is a man in his fifties in good health and CMV-seronegative.

Comment on this clone: At the DNA level, this CDR3 is encoded by other sequences in the same sample as well. This chain uses TRBV19 with TRBJ2-7, with TRBD1 matching over 8 bases. The CDR3 has 14 residues. Trimming cost V 1 base and J 1 base; bases outside gene matches: 0. Germline V CDR1 and CDR2: LNHDA, SQIVND (reference sequence). This CDR3 reads CASSIGTGSYEQYF. The CDR3 region has the DNA TGTGCCAGTAGTATAGGGACAGGGTCCTACGAGCAGTACTTC.

The V gene is TRBV9, the J gene TRBJ2-4; 7 bases are shared with TRBD2. V shed 2 bases and J 9 bases; nucleotides not matched to a gene: 2. This CDR3 comprises 12 residues. Germline-derived CDR1 and CDR2 are SGDLS and YYNGEE. CDR3 protein: CASSVSGGIQYF. The CDR3 coding sequence is TGTGCCAGCAGCGTCTCGGGGGGCATTCAGTACTTC.

V is TRBV6-5 and J is TRBJ2-7; 11 nucleotides match TRBD2. Germline CDR1 and CDR2: MNHEY and SVGAGI. This CDR3 comprises 15 residues. J was trimmed by 1 base and V by 6 bases; bases with no gene match: 5. CDR3: CASSGLAGFSYEQYF. DNA of the CDR3: TGTGCCAGCAGCGGACTAGCGGGCTTTTCCTACGAGCAGTACTTC.

This chain uses TRBV7-9 with TRBJ2-7, with 7 bases matching TRBD2. The CDR3 covers 15 residues. Germline CDR1 and CDR2: SEHNR and FQNEAQ (reference sequence). Losses at the gene ends were 5 bases for V and 4 bases for J; bases not matched to a gene: 11. The chain's CDR3 is CASSRTSAAPYEQYF. Written as DNA, the CDR3 is TGTGCCAGCAGCCGAACTAGCGCCGCGCCTTACGAGCAGTACTTC.

V and J are TRBV19 and TRBJ2-7, with D possibly TRBD1 on 5 matching bases. CDR3 length equals 14 residues. The germline V and J ends were trimmed by 1 base and 4 bases, with 11 bases remaining between them. Germline values: CDR1 LNHDA, CDR2 SQIVND (reference sequence). CDR3 protein: CASSIAHRRYEQYF. The CDR3 region has the DNA TGTGCCAGTAGTATAGCTCACAGGCGATACGAGCAGTACTTC.

The genes are TRBV7-6 and TRBJ2-5; 12 nucleotides match TRBD2. The V gene's germline CDR1 is SGHVS and CDR2 FNYEAQ. CDR3 length: 15 amino acids. V lost 5 bases, J lost 4 bases, and 5 bases stayed unmatched. The CDR3 sequence: CASSPRGLAGETQYF. In DNA form, the CDR3 reads TGTGCCAGCAGCCCGAGGGGACTAGCGGGAGAGACCCAGTACTTC.

The J gene is TRBJ1-4, the V gene TRBV15, with 7 bases aligning to TRBD1. The germline gives CDR1 LNHNV, CDR2 YYDKDF (reference sequence). This CDR3 region has 15 residues. Germline trimming cut 0 bases from V and 8 bases from J; bases unmatched to any gene: 6. As DNA, the CDR3 is TGTGCCACCAGCAGAGAGGACAGGACGGGGGAAAAACTGTTTTTT. It codes for CATSREDRTGEKLFF.

The chain combines TRBV30 with TRBJ1-4; a weak D match, TRBD1 (5 bases). The V end lost 2 bases, the J end lost 7 bases, and 11 bases lay between the germline ends. Germline V gene sequence: CDR1 GTSNPN, CDR2 SVGIG (reference sequence). The CDR3 has 13 residues. CDR3 amino acids: CAWSLGGGEKLFF. In DNA form, the CDR3 reads TGTGCCTGGAGTTTGGGGGGAGGTGAAAAACTGTTTTTT.

The gene calls are TRBV7-9 and TRBJ2-7; D unclear. The CDR3 length is 11 residues. CDR1 is SEHNR and CDR2 is FQNEAQ in the germline V gene (reference sequence). Trimming left V 6 bases short and J 3 bases short, with 6 bases between. CDR3 amino acids: CASSPSYEQYF. CDR3 DNA: TGTGCCAGCAGTCCCAGCTACGAGCAGTACTTC. The full variable domain, in which reference TRBV7-9 and TRBJ2-7 provide the parts outside the CDR3, is DTGVSQNPRHKITKRGQNVTFRCDPISEHNRLYWYRQTLGQGPEFLTYFQNEAQLEKSRLLSDRFSAERPKGSFSTLEIQRTEQGDSAMYLCASSPSYEQYFGPGTRLTVT.

The chain uses TRBV5-1 and TRBJ2-1, with TRBD1 matching over 7 bases. The V and J ends lost 7 bases and 10 bases, in that order; junction bases with no gene match: 5. The CDR3 totals 11 residues. Germline values: CDR1 SGHRS, CDR2 YFSETQ. CDR3 sequence (DNA): TGCGCCAGCCGACAGGGCCCGGAGCAGTTCTTC. Amino acid sequence: CASRQGPEQFF.